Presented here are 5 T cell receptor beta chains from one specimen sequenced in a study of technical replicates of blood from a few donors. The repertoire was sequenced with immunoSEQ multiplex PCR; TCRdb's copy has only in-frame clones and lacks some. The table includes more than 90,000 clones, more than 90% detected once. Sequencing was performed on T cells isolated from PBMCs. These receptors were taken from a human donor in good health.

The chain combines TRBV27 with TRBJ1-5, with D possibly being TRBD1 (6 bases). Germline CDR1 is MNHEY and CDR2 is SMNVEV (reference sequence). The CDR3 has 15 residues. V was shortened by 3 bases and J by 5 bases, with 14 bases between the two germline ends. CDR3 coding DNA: TGTGCCAGCAGTTTTACCACGGACAGCGATCAGCCCCAGCATTTT. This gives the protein CASSFTTDSDQPQHF.

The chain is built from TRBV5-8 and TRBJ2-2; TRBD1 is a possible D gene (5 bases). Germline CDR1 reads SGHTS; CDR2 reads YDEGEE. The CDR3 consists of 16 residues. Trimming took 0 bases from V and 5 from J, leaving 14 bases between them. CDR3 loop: CASSLESRVPTGELFF. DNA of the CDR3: TGTGCCAGCAGCTTGGAATCCAGGGTCCCGACCGGGGAGCTGTTTTTT.

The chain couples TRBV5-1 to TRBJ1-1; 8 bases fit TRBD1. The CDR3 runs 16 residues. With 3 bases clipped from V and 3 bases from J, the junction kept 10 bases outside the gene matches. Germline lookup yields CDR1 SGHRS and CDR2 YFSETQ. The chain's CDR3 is CASSWDRTHEDTEAFF. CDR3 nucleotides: TGCGCCAGCAGCTGGGACAGGACCCATGAGGACACTGAAGCTTTCTTT.

For the CDR3, the DNA is TGTGCCAGCAGGTGGCAGGGAGGTACCACTGAAGCTTTCTTT. Its protein is CASRWQGGTTEAFF. The chain carries TRBV2 and TRBJ1-1, with D possibly TRBD1 on 5 matching bases. From germline, CDR1 is SNHLY and CDR2 FYNNEI. This CDR3 comprises 14 residues. V lost 6 bases, J lost 4 bases, and 15 bases lay in between.

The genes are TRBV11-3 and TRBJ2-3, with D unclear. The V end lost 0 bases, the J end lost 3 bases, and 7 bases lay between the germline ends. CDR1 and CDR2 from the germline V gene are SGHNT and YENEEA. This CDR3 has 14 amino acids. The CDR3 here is CASSLDLVTDTQYF. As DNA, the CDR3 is TGTGCCAGCAGCTTAGATCTAGTAACAGATACGCAGTATTTT.